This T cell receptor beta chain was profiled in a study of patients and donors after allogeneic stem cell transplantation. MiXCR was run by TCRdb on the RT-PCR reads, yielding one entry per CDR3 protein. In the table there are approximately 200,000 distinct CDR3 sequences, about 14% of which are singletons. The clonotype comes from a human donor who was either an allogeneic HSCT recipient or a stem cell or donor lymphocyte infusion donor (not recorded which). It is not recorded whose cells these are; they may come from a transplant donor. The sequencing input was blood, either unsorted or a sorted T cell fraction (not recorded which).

The CDR3 DNA is TGTGCCAGCAGCTTCGGGACAGGGGGCACCGGGGAGCTGTTTTTT. Its protein is CASSFGTGGTGELFF. The V and J genes are TRBV7-2 and TRBJ2-2; TRBD1 matches at 11 bases. The CDR3 is 15 amino acids. Per the germline V gene, CDR1 is SGHTA and CDR2 is FQGNSA. The trim removed 3 bases at V and 4 bases at J, leaving 1 base unmatched.